Reported below is one T cell receptor beta chain. No antigen is known for it. Per-nucleotide qualities are absent, and no much larger clonotype sits a single base away. The germline V gene specifies SGHTA as CDR1 and FQGNSA as CDR2. V is pruned by 5 bases and J by 4 bases, leaving 10 bases of the junction without a gene match. Taken from cysteine to phenylalanine, the CDR3 has 17 residues. The entry retains the CDR3 DNA only, 51 bases that are in frame from base 1. The donors belonged to the validation cohort of about 110 subjects, which was separate from the 666-subject first cohort. The sample originates from a study of cytomegalovirus exposure and HLA in healthy donors (dated by TCRdb to about 2017). About the full investigation: According to a later analysis, the approximately 120 validation repertoires were produced on the same platform as the roughly 700 repertoires of the first cohort. The aim of the study was to test whether cataloging public T cell receptors could identify signatures of past pathogen exposure. Along with the approximately 650-subject first cohort, a separate validation cohort of over a hundred different subjects was used. To predict cytomegalovirus infection status, the study combined high-throughput TCR immunosequencing, statistical association of individual TCRs with disease status, and machine learning.

Results the study describes overall, beyond this receptor: A total of 164 TCR beta chains were listed by the study as associated with cytomegalovirus. A few of the identified cytomegalovirus-associated TCR beta chains were confirmed in vitro to be specific for cytomegalovirus antigens. While some public TCRs were present in many individuals, most TCR sequences turned up only very rarely across donors. All 130 or so repertoires were used to score co-occurrence in the validation cohort in a later analysis, because that analysis had no HLA typing for the cohort. The classifier was reported to diagnose cytomegalovirus status with high specificity and sensitivity in both the original and validation cohorts. The authors suggested that the approach could potentially be extended to other disease states and immunological phenotypes. In a later analysis, TCRs clustered in the first cohort were found to also tend to co-occur in the 120 or so validation repertoires, with 90% to 95% of cluster scores above 0.

Libraries were constructed by the immunoSEQ multiplex PCR assay. In the authors' own workflow: A statistical classification framework was built to diagnose cytomegalovirus status from the catalog of TCR beta chain sequences. TCRdb mirrors the immuneACCESS table, restricted to in-frame sequences. Some clones are absent from its copies; in checked studies, under half trace to an unresolved V gene, and the reason for the others is unknown. The V and J calls and clone size are taken from that table; D and trimming were inferred from the DNA. A total of 75,000 to 90,000 clones appear in this sample, roughly 94% of them only once. The ten largest account for 0.69% of the sample.

The clonotype comes from a woman between 18 and 29 years old in good health and CMV-seronegative. The chain links TRBV7-2 with TRBJ2-3; 12 junctional bases match TRBD2. Sequencing input: PBMCs. The bases are TGTGCCAGCAGCAATCCACCTAGCGGGAGGGCCTCAGATACGCAGTATTTT. This is translated as CASSNPPSGRASDTQYF.